The 8 T cell receptor beta chains in this list originate from one sample, sequenced in a study of regulatory T cells in long-lasting Graves disease. Regarding time point: persistent/refractory GD, antithyroid drugs over 5 years with positive TRAb. PBMC-extracted RNA yielded the TCR library. The authors built TCR beta libraries using iRepertoire HTBI primers and Arm-PCR of CDR3 regions. TCRdb independently ran MiXCR on the multiplex PCR reads; one entry per CDR3 protein. The sample has around 500,000 distinct CDR3 sequences, around 20% seen once. This specimen consisted of peripheral blood mononuclear cells (PBMCs), obtained when the disease was refractory, from a patient treated with antithyroid drugs. The receptors derive from a female donor with Graves disease.

This clonotype showed up many times. This chain joins TRBV2 and TRBJ1-1; a weak D match, TRBD1 (5 bases). CDR3 length: 15 amino acids. V was shortened by 6 bases and J by 2 bases, with 16 bases between the two germline ends. From germline, CDR1 is SNHLY and CDR2 FYNNEI. Here the CDR3 DNA reads TGTGCCAGCAGGGTCGTGGGGGGGGTCAACACTGAAGCTTTCTTT. Translated, it gives CASRVVGGVNTEAFF.

This sequence joins TRBV5-1 and TRBJ2-7; 11 nucleotides match TRBD1. Germline V CDR1 and CDR2: SGHRS, YFSETQ. V shed 0 bases, J shed 3 bases, and the junction held 5 bases outside the gene matches. CDR3 size: 16 residues. The CDR3 loop is CASSLATDRGRYEQYF. As DNA, the CDR3 is TGCGCCAGCAGCTTGGCCACGGACAGGGGGCGCTACGAGCAGTACTTC.

The chain links TRBV7-9 to TRBJ2-5; TRBD2 matches at 7 bases. CDR3 length: 13 residues. Germline V gene data show CDR1 as SEHNR and CDR2 as FQNEAQ (reference sequence). Germline trimming cut 0 bases from V and 7 bases from J; bases unmatched to any gene: 2. As DNA, the CDR3 is TGTGCCAGCAGCTTAGCGTGGGGGGGGACCCAGTACTTC. Residues: CASSLAWGGTQYF.

In its sample, this clonotype was seen a few times. V gene TRBV7-9 combines with J gene TRBJ2-7; TRBD2 agrees at 8 bases. The germline V gene has CDR1 SEHNR and CDR2 FQNEAQ (reference sequence). With 1 base clipped from V and 3 bases from J, the junction kept 2 bases outside the gene matches. The CDR3 spans 14 residues. CDR3 sequence (DNA): TGTGCCAGCAGCTTAGGGACTAGCTACTACGAGCAGTACTTC. This sequence encodes CASSLGTSYYEQYF.

This clonotype was recorded a few times. The V and J genes are TRBV19 and TRBJ2-7; D gene ambiguous. V lost 3 bases, J lost 2 bases, and 14 bases lay in between. Germline V gene lookup returns CDR1 LNHDA and CDR2 SQIVND (reference sequence). The CDR3 length is 15 residues. The CDR3 loop is CASSMTLNSPYEQYF. As DNA, the CDR3 is TGTGCCAGTAGTATGACATTGAATAGCCCCTACGAGCAGTACTTC.

The CDR3 nucleotides are TGTGCCAGCAGCTCTAGGCAGGGTCAGAGCTCCTACGAGCAGTACTTC. Encoded protein: CASSSRQGQSSYEQYF. The chain carries TRBV7-9 and TRBJ2-7, with D possibly TRBD1 on 5 matching bases. Germline V CDR1 and CDR2: SEHNR, FQNEAQ (reference sequence). The length of the CDR3 is 16 residues. Trimming removed 4 bases at V and 0 bases at J, with 16 bases between.

The chain carries TRBV5-4 and TRBJ2-5, with no clear D. V lost 10 bases, J lost 0 bases, and 13 bases lay in between. Germline V CDR1 and CDR2: SGHNT, YYREEE (reference sequence). The length of the CDR3 is 13 residues. As DNA, the CDR3 is TGTGCCCCCTTCGATCTGTACCAAGAGACCCAGTACTTC. Amino acids: CAPFDLYQETQYF. The complete variable domain, with remaining parts taken from reference TRBV5-4 and TRBJ2-5, reads ETGVTQSPTHLIKTRGQQVTLRCSSQSGHNTVSWYQQALGQGPQFIFQYYREEENGRGNFPPRFSGLQFPNYSSELNVNALELDDSALYLCAPFDLYQETQYFGPGTRLLVL.

Ten or more counts support this clonotype. The CDR3 DNA sequence: TGTGCCAGCAGCTTAACCGGGGGAACCAATCAGCCCCAGCATTTT. Translated: CASSLTGGTNQPQHF. V is TRBV7-2 and J is TRBJ1-5, with D possibly TRBD1 on 5 matching bases. V was trimmed by 2 bases and J by 3 bases, leaving 11 bases between them. Germline V lookup: CDR1 SGHTA, CDR2 FQGNSA. This CDR3 has 15 residues.